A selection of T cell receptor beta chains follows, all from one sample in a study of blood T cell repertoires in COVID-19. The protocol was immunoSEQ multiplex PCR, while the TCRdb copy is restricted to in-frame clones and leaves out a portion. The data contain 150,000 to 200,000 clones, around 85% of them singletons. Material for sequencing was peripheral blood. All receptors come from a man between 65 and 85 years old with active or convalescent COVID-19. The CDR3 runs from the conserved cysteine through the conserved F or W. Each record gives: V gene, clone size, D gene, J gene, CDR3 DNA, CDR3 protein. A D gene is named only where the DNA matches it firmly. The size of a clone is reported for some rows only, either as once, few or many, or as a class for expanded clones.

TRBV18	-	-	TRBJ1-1	TGTGCCAGCTCACCCCTGGGTTCGGGCACTGAAGCTTTCTTT	CASSPLGSGTEAFF
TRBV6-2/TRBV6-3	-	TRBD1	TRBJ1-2	TGTGCCAGCAGTTATCACAGGGGAGGCTACACCTTC	CASSYHRGGYTF
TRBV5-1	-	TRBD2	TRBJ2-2	TGCGCCAGCAGACCAACTAGCGTAACGACCGGGGAGCTGTTTTTT	CASRPTSVTTGELFF
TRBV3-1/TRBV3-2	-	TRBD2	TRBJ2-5	TGTGCCAGCAGCCAAACTAGCGGGGGGAGACAAGAGACCCAGTACTTC	CASSQTSGGRQETQYF
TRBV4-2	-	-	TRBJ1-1	TGTGCCAGCAGCCCCACCGGGACACAGAACACTGAAGCTTTCTTT	CASSPTGTQNTEAFF
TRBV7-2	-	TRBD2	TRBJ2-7	TGTGCCAGCAGCCCCCAGGGACTATCAGTACCCTACGAGCAGTACTTC	CASSPQGLSVPYEQYF
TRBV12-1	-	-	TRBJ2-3	TGTGCCAGCAGCCAGACTAGCGGGGGGGCCGGCACAGATACGCAGTATTTT	CASSQTSGGAGTDTQYF
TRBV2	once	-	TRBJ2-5	TGTGCCAGCAGTCTAAGTCAGGGGCGCGGAGAGACCCAGTACTTC	CASSLSQGRGETQYF
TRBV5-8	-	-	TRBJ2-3	TGTGCCAGCAGCTGGGCCCTCACCCCCACAGATACGCAGTATTTT	CASSWALTPTDTQYF
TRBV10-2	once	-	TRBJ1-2	TGCGCCAGCGGAAGTCAGGGTCTGAACTGGGGTGGCTACACCTTC	CASGSQGLNWGGYTF
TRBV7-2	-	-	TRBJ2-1	TGTGCCAGCAGCCGCATGCTAGGCAGTTACAATGAGCAGTTCTTC	CASSRMLGSYNEQFF
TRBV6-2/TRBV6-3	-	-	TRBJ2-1	TGTGCCAGCAGCTCAACTATCGAACGAGGGAATGAGCAGTTCTTC	CASSSTIERGNEQFF
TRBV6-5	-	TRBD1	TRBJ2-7	TGTGCCAGCAGCACCGGGACAGGGCACTACGAGCAGTACTTC	CASSTGTGHYEQYF
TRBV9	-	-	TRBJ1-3	TGTGCCAGCAGCGCCTACCTCAGGGTGAGCTCTGGAAACACCATATATTTT	CASSAYLRVSSGNTIYF
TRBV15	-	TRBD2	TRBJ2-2	TGTGCCACCAGCGGACAAACCTTGACTAGCGGGGTTTCTGGGGAGCTGTTTTTT	CATSGQTLTSGVSGELFF
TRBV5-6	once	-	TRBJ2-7	TGTGCCAGCAGCTTGAACCGTCGGCGGAGCGGTCGGTTCTACGAGCAGTACTTC	CASSLNRRRSGRFYEQYF
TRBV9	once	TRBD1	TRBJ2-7	TGTGCCAGCAGCGTAGGGGGACAGGGGGCCTACGAGCAGTACTTC	CASSVGGQGAYEQYF
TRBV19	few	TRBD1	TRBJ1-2	TGTGCCAGTACTAAACCCCGGGACAGCCGGAGGGATGCTAACTATGGCTACACCTTC	CASTKPRDSRRDANYGYTF
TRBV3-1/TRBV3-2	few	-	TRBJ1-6	TGTGCCAGCAGCCCAGGTGGGAGTTTGTCACCCCTCCACTTT	CASSPGGSLSPLHF
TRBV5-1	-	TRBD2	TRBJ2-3	TGCGCCAGCAGCACTAGCGGGGGGGCTAGCACAGATACGCAGTATTTT	CASSTSGGASTDTQYF
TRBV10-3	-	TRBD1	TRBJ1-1	TGTGCCATCAGGGAAACCGGGACAGGGGCCCAGAACACTGAAGCTTTCTTT	CAIRETGTGAQNTEAFF
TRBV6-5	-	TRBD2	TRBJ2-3	TGTGCCAGCAGTCGGGGGGGTGTGGTGACAGATACGCAGTATTTT	CASSRGGVVTDTQYF
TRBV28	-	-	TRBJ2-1	TGTGCCAGCAGTTTGTGGCAAGAGCAGTTCTTC	CASSLWQEQFF
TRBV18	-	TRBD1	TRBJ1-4	TGTGCCAGCTCATACTCGACAGGGGATGAAAAACTGTTTTTT	CASSYSTGDEKLFF
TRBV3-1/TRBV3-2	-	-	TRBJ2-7	TGTGCCAGCAGCCAATTCCCGCCGAGTACCTACGAGCAGTACTTC	CASSQFPPSTYEQYF
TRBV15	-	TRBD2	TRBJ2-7	TGTGCCACCAGCCATCGGGGACTAGCGGGAGTCTACGAGCAGTACTTC	CATSHRGLAGVYEQYF
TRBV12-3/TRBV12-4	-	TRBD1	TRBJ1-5	TGTGCCAGCAACCCAGGGGGAAGTCAGCCCCAGCATTTT	CASNPGGSQPQHF
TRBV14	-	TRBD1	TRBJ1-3	TGTGCCAGCAGCCTGCAAACAGGGGGCGGTGGAAACACCATATATTTT	CASSLQTGGGGNTIYF
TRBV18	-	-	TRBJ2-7	TGTGCCAGCTCACCTAACAGGGATACGCAGTACTTC	CASSPNRDTQYF
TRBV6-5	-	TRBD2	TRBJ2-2	TGTGCCAGCAGCTACAGCGGGGAGAACACCGGGGAGCTGTTTTTT	CASSYSGENTGELFF
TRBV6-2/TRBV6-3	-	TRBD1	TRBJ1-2	TGTGCCAGCAGCCCGGACAGGGGGCCTAGAAACTATGGCTACACCTTC	CASSPDRGPRNYGYTF
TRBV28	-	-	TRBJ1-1	TGTGCCAGCAGTGTCTTGACTGAAGCTTTCTTT	CASSVLTEAFF
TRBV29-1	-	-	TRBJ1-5	TGCAGCGTCCACCCTCAGGGCCCGTCTTCTAGCAATCAGCCCCAGCATTTT	CSVHPQGPSSSNQPQHF
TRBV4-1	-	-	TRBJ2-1	TGCGCCAGCAGCCCCAGAGGGCCGAATGAGCAGTTCTTC	CASSPRGPNEQFF
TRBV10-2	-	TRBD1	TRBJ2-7	TGCGCCAGCAGTGGGGGACAGGGGGCCGCCTACGAGCAGTACTTC	CASSGGQGAAYEQYF
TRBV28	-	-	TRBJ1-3	TGTGCCAGCAGGAACCCGGCCAGGGCCGGAAACACCATATATTTT	CASRNPARAGNTIYF
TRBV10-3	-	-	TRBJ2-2	TGTGCCATCAGTGAGTCGACAGCGAACACCGGGGAGCTGTTTTTT	CAISESTANTGELFF
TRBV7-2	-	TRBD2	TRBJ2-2	TGTGCCAGCAGCTTATTCGCGGGAGGGCGCACCGGGGAGCTGTTTTTT	CASSLFAGGRTGELFF
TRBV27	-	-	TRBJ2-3	TGTGCCAGCAGTTCCCCAGGAACGCAGTATTTT	CASSSPGTQYF
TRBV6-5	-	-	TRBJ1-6	TGTGCCAGCAGGTCGCCGGGGGAAGGGGCACCCCTCCACTTT	CASRSPGEGAPLHF
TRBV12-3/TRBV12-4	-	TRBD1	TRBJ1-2	TGTGCCAGCAGTTTATCGACAGGGAGCGGCTACACCTTC	CASSLSTGSGYTF
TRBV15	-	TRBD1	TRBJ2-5	TGTGCCACCAGCAGTTTCGGGACAGGGAAAGAGACCCAGTACTTC	CATSSFGTGKETQYF
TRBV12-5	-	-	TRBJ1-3	TGTGCTAGCCGATACGGGGACTCTGGAAACACCATATATTTT	CASRYGDSGNTIYF
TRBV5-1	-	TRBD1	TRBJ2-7	TGCGCCAGCAGCTACTGGACAGGGTTGACCTACGAGCAGTACTTC	CASSYWTGLTYEQYF
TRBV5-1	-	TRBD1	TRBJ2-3	TGCGCCAGCAGCAGGGACAGGGGGATCGGAGATACGCAGTATTTT	CASSRDRGIGDTQYF
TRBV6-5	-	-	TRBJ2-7	TGTGCCAGCAGTTCTCCTTACGAGCAGTACTTC	CASSSPYEQYF
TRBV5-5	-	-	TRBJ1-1	TGTGCCAGCAGCTTGTCCGGGGGGAACACTGAAGCTTTCTTT	CASSLSGGNTEAFF
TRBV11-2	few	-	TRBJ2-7	TGTGCCAGCAGCTCTGAGGCCGAAAGCTCCTACGAGCAGTACTTC	CASSSEAESSYEQYF
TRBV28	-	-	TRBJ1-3	TGTGCCAGCAGGGCTGGGGCCTCTGGAAACACCATATATTTT	CASRAGASGNTIYF
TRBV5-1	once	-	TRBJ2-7	TGCGCCAGCAGCTGGGGGGGCGCAGGGAGCTCCTACGAGCAGTACTTC	CASSWGGAGSSYEQYF
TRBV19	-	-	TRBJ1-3	TGTGCCACGAATGACCCAGGGGTCTCTGGAAACACCATATATTTT	CATNDPGVSGNTIYF
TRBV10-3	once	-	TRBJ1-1	TGTGCCATCAGTCAACAGGGTTTTGGGGCTAACACTGAAGCTTTCTTT	CAISQQGFGANTEAFF
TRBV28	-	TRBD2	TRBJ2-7	TGTGCCAGCAGTTTAACTAGCGGGAGTGTTTACGAGCAGTACTTC	CASSLTSGSVYEQYF
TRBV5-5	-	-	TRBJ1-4	TGTGCCAGCAGTTTTCAGGGTGGGGATGAAAAACTGTTTTTT	CASSFQGGDEKLFF
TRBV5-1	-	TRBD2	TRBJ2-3	TGCGCCAGCAGCTTGGGACCCAAGACGACCGGGAGGGGGGCAGATACGCAGTATTTT	CASSLGPKTTGRGADTQYF
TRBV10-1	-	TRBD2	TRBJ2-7	TGCGCCAGCAGTGAGTCGAGAGCGGGAGGCTACGAGCAGTACTTC	CASSESRAGGYEQYF
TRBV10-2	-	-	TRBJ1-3	TGCGCCAGCAGTGTGGGGGCCCCTGGAAACACCATATATTTT	CASSVGAPGNTIYF